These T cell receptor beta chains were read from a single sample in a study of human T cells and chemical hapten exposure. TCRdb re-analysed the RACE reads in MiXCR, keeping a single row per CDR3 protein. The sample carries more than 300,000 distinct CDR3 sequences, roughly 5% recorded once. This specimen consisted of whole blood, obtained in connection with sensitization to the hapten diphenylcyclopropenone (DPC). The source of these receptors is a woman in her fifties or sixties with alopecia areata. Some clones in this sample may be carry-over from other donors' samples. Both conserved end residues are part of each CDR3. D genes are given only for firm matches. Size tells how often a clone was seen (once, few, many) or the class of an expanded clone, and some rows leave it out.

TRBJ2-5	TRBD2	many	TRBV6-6	TGTGCCAGCACCGTGTCCACGGTTAGCGGGACTAAAGAGACCCAGTACTTC	CASTVSTVSGTKETQYF
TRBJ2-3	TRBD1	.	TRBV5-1	TGCGCCAGCAGCTTTGAGGGGACAGGCAGCAATCTGGATACGCAGTATTTT	CASSFEGTGSNLDTQYF
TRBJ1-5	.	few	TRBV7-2	TGTGCCAGCAGCTTAGCGATAAATAGCAATCAGCCCCAGCATTTT	CASSLAINSNQPQHF
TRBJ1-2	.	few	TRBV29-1	TGCAGCGTTGGGGACGGATTCTATGGCTACACCTTC	CSVGDGFYGYTF
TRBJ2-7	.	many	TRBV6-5	TGTGCCAGCAGTTACGGGGCAGTCTACGAGCAGTACTTC	CASSYGAVYEQYF
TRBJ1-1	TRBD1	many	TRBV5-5	TGTGCCAGCAGCCCCACAGGGACAGAGGGGACTGAAGCTTTCTTT	CASSPTGTEGTEAFF
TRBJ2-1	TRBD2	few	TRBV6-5	TGTGCCAGTCAACCTAGCGGGGGTTACAATGAGCAGTTCTTC	CASQPSGGYNEQFF
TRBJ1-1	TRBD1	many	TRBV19	TGTGCCAGTAGGCCCGGACAGGTCGAGAACACTGAAGCTTTCTTT	CASRPGQVENTEAFF
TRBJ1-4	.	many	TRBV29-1	TGCAGCGTTGAAGGGGGGGAAAAACTGTTTTTT	CSVEGGEKLFF
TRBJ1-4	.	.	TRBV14	TGTGCCAGCAGCCAAAGCCGAAAACTGTTTTTT	CASSQSRKLFF
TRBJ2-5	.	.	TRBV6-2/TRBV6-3	TGTGCCAGCCGTCATGAAGAGACCCAGTACTTC	CASRHEETQYF
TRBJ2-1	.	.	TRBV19	TGTGCCAGTGACAAAGGACCCAACGGGAATGAGCAGTTCTTC	CASDKGPNGNEQFF
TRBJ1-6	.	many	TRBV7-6	TGTGCCAGCAGCTTAAATAATTCACCCCTCCACTTT	CASSLNNSPLHF
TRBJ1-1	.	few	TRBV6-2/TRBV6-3	TGTGCCAGCTGCCCGACAGGTCAGAACACTGAAGCTTTCTTT	CASCPTGQNTEAFF
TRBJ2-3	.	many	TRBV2	TGTGCCAGCAGTACCCCCCGGGAGCGGGATACGCAGTATTTT	CASSTPRERDTQYF
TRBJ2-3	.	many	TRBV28	TGTGCCAGCAGTTTCTTAGATGCGCAGTATTTT	CASSFLDAQYF
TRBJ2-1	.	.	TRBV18	TGTGCCAGCTCACCGCCCGGGACGTGGTATGAGCAGTTCTTC	CASSPPGTWYEQFF
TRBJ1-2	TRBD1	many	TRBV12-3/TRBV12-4	TGTGCCAGCATCCGGGACAGGGCGGCTGGCTACACCTTC	CASIRDRAAGYTF
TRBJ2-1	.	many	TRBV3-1	TGTGCCAGCAGCCGAGATCCCAGGGCCCATGAGCAGTTCTTC	CASSRDPRAHEQFF
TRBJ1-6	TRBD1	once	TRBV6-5	TGTGCCAGCAGTTACTCGCTACAGGGGAGCTCCTATAATTCACCCCTCCACTTT	CASSYSLQGSSYNSPLHF
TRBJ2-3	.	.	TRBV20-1	TGCAGTGCTAGAGAGACTGTTTCGACAGATACGCAGTATTTT	CSARETVSTDTQYF
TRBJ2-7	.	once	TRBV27	TGTTCCAGCAGTTTGGTAGGGGGGAGCTCCTACGAGCAGTACTTC	CSSSLVGGSSYEQYF
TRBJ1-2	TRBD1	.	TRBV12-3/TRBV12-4	TGTGCCAGCTATCCAGGGGGCGCTTTCGATGGCTACACCTTC	CASYPGGAFDGYTF
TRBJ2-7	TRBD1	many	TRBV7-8	TGTGCCAGCAGCTTAGTCAGGGACAGCCCAAGAAGCTCCTACGAGCAGTACTTC	CASSLVRDSPRSSYEQYF
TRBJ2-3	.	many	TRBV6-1	TGTGCCAGCAGTGACCAACACGCGGACAGCCCGTATTTT	CASSDQHADSPYF
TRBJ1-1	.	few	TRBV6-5	TGTGCCAGCAGTTACGGAGGGAGCACTGAAGCTTTCTTT	CASSYGGSTEAFF
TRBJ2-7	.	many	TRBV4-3	TGCGCCAGCAGCCAGTCCCACGGGTACGAGCAGTACTTC	CASSQSHGYEQYF
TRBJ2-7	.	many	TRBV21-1	TGTGCCAGCAGCAAAGCGCAATTCCCAGATTACTCCTACGAGCAGTACTTC	CASSKAQFPDYSYEQYF
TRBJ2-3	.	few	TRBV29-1	TGCAGCGTAGAGGGGCGTGACACAGATACGCAGTATTTT	CSVEGRDTDTQYF
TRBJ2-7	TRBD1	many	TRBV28	TGTGCCAGCAGGTGGGGACAGGGCTACGAGCAGTACTTC	CASRWGQGYEQYF
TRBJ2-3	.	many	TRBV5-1	TGCGCCAGCAGCCAACCGAGCACAGATACGCAGTATTTT	CASSQPSTDTQYF
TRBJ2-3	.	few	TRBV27	TGTGCCAGCAGTTCGGAGGGCGCTAGCACAGATACGCAGTATTTT	CASSSEGASTDTQYF
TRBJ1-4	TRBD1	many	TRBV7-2	TGTGCCAGCAGCTCGGGACAGGGGAATGAAAAACTGTTTTTT	CASSSGQGNEKLFF
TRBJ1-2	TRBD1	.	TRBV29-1	TGCAGCGTGGGGACAGGTCAGAACTATGGCTACACCTTC	CSVGTGQNYGYTF
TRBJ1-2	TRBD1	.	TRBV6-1	TGTGCCAGCAGTGAAGCGCAGGGGGCGTTCGGTGGCTACACCTTC	CASSEAQGAFGGYTF
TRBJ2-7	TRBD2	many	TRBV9	TGTGCCAGCAGCTTAGGGACTAGCAGCTACGAGCAGTACTTC	CASSLGTSSYEQYF
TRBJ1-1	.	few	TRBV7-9	TGTGCCAGCAGCCCCCGAAGGATCGAAGCTTTCTTT	CASSPRRIEAFF
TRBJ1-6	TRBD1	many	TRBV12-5	TGTGCTAGTGGATCCGGACAGGCCGATAATTCACCCCTCCACTTT	CASGSGQADNSPLHF
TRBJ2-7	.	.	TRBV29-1	TGCAGCGTGACCCTGACGGGCAGCTCCTACGAGCAGTACTTC	CSVTLTGSSYEQYF
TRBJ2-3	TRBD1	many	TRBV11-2	TGTGCCAGCAGCTTGACAGGGGGTCGGACAGATACGCAGTATTTT	CASSLTGGRTDTQYF
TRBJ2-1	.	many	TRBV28	TGTGCCAGCAGTTTCAGGCGCGGCAGGGGGGCCTACAATGAGCAGTTCTTC	CASSFRRGRGAYNEQFF
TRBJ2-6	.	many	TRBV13	TGTGCCAGCAGCCCTTGGACAGCCTCTGGGGCCAACGTCCTGACTTTC	CASSPWTASGANVLTF
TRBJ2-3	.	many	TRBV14	TGTGCCAGCAGCCAAGCGCTTTTGGCGACTGGAGATACGCAGTATTTT	CASSQALLATGDTQYF
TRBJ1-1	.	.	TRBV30	TGTGCCTGGATAGCGCAGGGAAGAACTGAAGCTTTCTTT	CAWIAQGRTEAFF
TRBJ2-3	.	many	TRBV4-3	TGCGCCAGCAGCCGCGGAGGGGCCACAGATACGCAGTATTTT	CASSRGGATDTQYF
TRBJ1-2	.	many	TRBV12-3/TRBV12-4	TGTGCCAGCAGTCGCACCCAGTATGGCTACACCTTC	CASSRTQYGYTF
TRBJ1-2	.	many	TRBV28	TGTGCCAGCAGTTCCCATGGGAATATAATCGGCTACACCTTC	CASSSHGNIIGYTF
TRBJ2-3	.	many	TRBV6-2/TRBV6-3	TGTGCCAGCAGTAATGGCGGGACAGAGGCAGATACGCAGTATTTT	CASSNGGTEADTQYF
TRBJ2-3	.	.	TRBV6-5	TGTGCCAGCAGTACCTTCTCGGGGGCTGTGGGCACAGATACGCAGTATTTT	CASSTFSGAVGTDTQYF
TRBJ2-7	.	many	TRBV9	TGTGCCAGCAGCCCCAGAGCCTACGAGCAGTACTTC	CASSPRAYEQYF
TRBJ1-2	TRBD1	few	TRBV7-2	TGTGCCAGCAGCTTAACAGGGGTAGATGGCTACACCTTC	CASSLTGVDGYTF
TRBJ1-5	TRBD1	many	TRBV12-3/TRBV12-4	TGTGCCAGCAGCACCCGACAGGGAAATAGCAATCAGCCCCAGCATTTT	CASSTRQGNSNQPQHF
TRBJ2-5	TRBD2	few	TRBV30	TGTGCCTGGAATGGACTAGCAGAAGAGACCCAGTACTTC	CAWNGLAEETQYF
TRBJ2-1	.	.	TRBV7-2	TGTGCCAGCAGCCTCAGACTAGGGCGGGATGAGCAGTTCTTC	CASSLRLGRDEQFF
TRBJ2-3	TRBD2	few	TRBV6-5	TGTGCCGCGGGGGGGGAGGCTCCTAGCACAGATACGCAGTATTTT	CAAGGEAPSTDTQYF
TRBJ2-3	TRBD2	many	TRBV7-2	TGTGCCAGCAGCTTAGGGACTAGCGGGGGGTTCACAGATACGCAGTATTTT	CASSLGTSGGFTDTQYF
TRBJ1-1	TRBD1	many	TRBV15	TGTGCCACCAGCAGGCCGGACAGGGGGGTAACTGAAGCTTTCTTT	CATSRPDRGVTEAFF
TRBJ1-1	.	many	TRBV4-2	TGTGCCAGCAGCCAAGCGGGCAGGGTCGGCACTGAAGCTTTCTTT	CASSQAGRVGTEAFF